Sequencing of this T cell receptor (beta chain) was carried out in a study of molecular identifiers for immune sequencing clone quantification. In the study overall: Replicates split RNA from 20,000 or 100,000 naive CD8 cells five ways, and the researchers sequenced four portions.

There are a few counts of this clonotype. Germline-derived CDR1 and CDR2 are MNHEY and SMNVEV (reference sequence). The CDR3 loop spans 15 amino acids. J lost 4 bases, V lost 8 bases, and 12 bases had no gene match. RNA fractions of 10%, 30% or 50% and roughly 20,000 to 1,000,000 sorted cells were the source of naive CD8 libraries. A CD8+CD4-CCR7+CD45RA+ phenotype served as the sorting definition for naive CD8 T cells. TCRdb processed the PCR reads anew with MiXCR; each CDR3 protein has one entry. The repertoire holds 490,000 or so distinct CDR3 sequences, around 23% seen once, with 0.7% to 0.9% in the top ten.

The sequenced sample was naive CD8+ T cells from blood, with Jurkat cell RNA spiked in. Documented subset: FACS-sorted CD8+CD4-CCR7+CD45RA+ naive T cells. This receptor was obtained from a human donor in good health. Some libraries in this study had Jurkat cell RNA spiked in. The chain employs TRBV27 and TRBJ2-7; 9 nucleotides match TRBD2. The CDR3 sequence is CASRPASGMTYEQYF. DNA of the CDR3: TGTGCCAGCCGGCCAGCTAGCGGGATGACTTACGAGCAGTACTTC.